This T cell receptor (beta chain) was retrieved from a study of blood T cells in healthy people across ages. General study findings and limits: The study could not conclusively compare naive and antigen-experienced cells, given its unsorted PBMCs. Across the age range, TCR beta diversity per million T cells fell in a roughly linear way. Donor CMV status, an unknown factor, possibly confounded changes in expanded clonotypes.

CDR1 and CDR2 (germline): MNHEY, SVGAGI. V was pared by 6 bases and J by 1 base, with 5 bases of the junction left unmatched. There are 15 residues in the CDR3. The second PCR ran about 6 to 12 cycles with a sample-barcoded 5' primer and J-beta primers. TCRdb re-called the 5' RACE reads with MiXCR, one entry per CDR3 protein. The sample holds about 730,000 distinct CDR3 sequences, roughly 44% seen once. This clonotype was recorded only once. Its antigen is unidentified. Sequenced sample: blood. This clonotype originated in a woman in her fifties or sixties in good health. This chain uses TRBV6-5 with TRBJ1-5, with 8 bases matching TRBD1. This CDR3 reads CASRIQGGSNQPQHF. CDR3 nucleotides: TGTGCCAGCAGGATACAGGGGGGCAGCAATCAGCCCCAGCATTTT.